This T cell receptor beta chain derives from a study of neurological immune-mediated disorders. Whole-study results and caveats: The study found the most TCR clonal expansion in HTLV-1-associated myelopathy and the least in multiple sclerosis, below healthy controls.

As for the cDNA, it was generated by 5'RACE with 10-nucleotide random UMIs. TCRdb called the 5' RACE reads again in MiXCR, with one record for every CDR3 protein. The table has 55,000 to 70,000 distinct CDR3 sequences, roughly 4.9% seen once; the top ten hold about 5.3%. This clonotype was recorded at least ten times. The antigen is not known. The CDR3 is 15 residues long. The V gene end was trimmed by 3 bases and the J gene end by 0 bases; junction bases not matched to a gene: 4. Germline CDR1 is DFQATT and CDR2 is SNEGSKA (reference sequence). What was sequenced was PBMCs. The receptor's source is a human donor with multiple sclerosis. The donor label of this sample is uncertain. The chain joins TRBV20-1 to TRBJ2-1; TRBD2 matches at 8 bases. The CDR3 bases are TGCAGTGCTAGGAGGGCGGGGGGCTCCTACAATGAGCAGTTCTTC. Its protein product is CSARRAGGSYNEQFF.